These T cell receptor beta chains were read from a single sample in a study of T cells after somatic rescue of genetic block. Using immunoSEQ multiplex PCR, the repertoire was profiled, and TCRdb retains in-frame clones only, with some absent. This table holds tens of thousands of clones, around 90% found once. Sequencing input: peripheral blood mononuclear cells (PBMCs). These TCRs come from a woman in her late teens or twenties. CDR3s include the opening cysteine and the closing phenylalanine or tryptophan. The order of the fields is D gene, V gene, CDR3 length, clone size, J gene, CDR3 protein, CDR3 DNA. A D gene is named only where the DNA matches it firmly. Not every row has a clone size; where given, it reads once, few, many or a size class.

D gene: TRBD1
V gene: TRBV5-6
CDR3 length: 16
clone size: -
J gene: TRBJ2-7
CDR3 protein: CASSSTGTGDWYEQYF
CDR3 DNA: TGTGCCAGCAGCTCAACAGGGACAGGGGATTGGTACGAGCAGTACTTC

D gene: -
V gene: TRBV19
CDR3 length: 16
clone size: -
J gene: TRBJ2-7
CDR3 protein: CASSSRGDSTHYEQYF
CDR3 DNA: TGTGCCAGTAGTTCCCGGGGCGACTCAACCCACTACGAGCAGTACTTC

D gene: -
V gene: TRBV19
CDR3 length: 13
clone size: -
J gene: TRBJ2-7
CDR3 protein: CASSIGEGGEQYF
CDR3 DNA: TGTGCCAGTAGTATAGGAGAGGGGGGCGAGCAGTACTTC

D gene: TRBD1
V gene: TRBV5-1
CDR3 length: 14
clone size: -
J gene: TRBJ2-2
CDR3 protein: CASRRTGGKGELFF
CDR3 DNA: TGCGCCAGCAGGCGGACAGGGGGGAAAGGGGAGCTGTTTTTT

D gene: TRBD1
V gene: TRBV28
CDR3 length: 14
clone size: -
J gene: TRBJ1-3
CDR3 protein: CATRPGTGRNTIYF
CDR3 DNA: TGTGCCACCCGTCCCGGGACAGGGAGAAACACCATATATTTT

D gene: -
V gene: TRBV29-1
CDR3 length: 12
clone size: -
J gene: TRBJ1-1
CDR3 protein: CSVAVKNTEAFF
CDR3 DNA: TGCAGCGTTGCCGTGAAGAACACTGAAGCTTTCTTT

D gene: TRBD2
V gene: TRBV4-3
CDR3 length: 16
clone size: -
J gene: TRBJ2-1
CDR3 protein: CASSRVGGSSYNEQFF
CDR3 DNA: TGCGCCAGCAGCCGCGTGGGGGGGAGCTCCTACAATGAGCAGTTCTTC

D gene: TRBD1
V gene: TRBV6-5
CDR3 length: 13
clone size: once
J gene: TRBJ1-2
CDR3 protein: CASSHRGNYGYTF
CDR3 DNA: TGTGCCAGCAGCCACAGGGGTAACTATGGCTACACCTTC

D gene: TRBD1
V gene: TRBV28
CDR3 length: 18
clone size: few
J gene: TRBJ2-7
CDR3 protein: CASSSPWLTGGNSYEQYF
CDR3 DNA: TGTGCCAGCAGTTCACCTTGGCTGACAGGGGGAAACTCCTACGAGCAGTACTTC

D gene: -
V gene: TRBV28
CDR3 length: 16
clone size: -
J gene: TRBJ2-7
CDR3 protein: CASSLSWDFSSYEQYF
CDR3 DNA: TGTGCCAGCAGTTTATCGTGGGACTTTAGCTCCTACGAGCAGTACTTC

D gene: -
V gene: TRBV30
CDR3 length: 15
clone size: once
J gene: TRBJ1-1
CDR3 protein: CAWSVLLGISTEAFF
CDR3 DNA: TGTGCCTGGAGTGTACTATTAGGGATAAGCACTGAAGCTTTCTTT

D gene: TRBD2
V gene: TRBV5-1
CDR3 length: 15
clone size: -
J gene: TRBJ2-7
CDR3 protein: CASSLVLAGVFEQYF
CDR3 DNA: TGCGCCAGCAGCTTGGTGCTAGCGGGAGTGTTTGAGCAGTACTTC

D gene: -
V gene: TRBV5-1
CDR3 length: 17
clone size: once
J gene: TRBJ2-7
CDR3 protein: CASSARPGNRKTYEQYF
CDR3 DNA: TGCGCCAGCAGCGCAAGGCCCGGGAACCGAAAAACCTACGAGCAGTACTTC

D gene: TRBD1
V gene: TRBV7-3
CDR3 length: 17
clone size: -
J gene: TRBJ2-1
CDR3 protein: CASSSQTGTGWGNEQFF
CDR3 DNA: TGTGCCAGCAGCTCTCAAACCGGGACAGGCTGGGGGAATGAGCAGTTCTTC

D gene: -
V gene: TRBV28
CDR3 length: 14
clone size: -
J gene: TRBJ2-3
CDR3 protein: CASRRAKASDTQYF
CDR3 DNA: TGTGCCAGCAGGCGGGCGAAGGCGTCAGATACGCAGTATTTT

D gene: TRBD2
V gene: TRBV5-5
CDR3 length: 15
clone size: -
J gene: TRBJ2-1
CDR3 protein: CASSLEGLAYNEQFF
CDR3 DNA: TGTGCCAGCAGCTTGGAGGGACTAGCGTACAATGAGCAGTTCTTC

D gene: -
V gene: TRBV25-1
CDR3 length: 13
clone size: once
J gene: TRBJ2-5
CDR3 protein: CASSARGRETQYF
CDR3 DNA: TGTGCCAGCAGTGCACGGGGGCGGGAGACCCAGTACTTC

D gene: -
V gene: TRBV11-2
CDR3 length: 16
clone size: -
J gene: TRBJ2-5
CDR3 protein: CASSPNSGLPRRTQYF
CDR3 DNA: TGTGCCAGCAGCCCAAACTCCGGCCTCCCGCGCAGGACCCAGTACTTC

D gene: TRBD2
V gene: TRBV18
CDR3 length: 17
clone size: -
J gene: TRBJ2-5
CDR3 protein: CASSPRASGSDQETQYF
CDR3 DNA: TGTGCCAGCTCACCTCGGGCTAGCGGGAGTGACCAAGAGACCCAGTACTTC

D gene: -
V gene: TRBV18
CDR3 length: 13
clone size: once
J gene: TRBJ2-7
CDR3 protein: CASSEAGLPEQYF
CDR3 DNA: TGTGCCAGCTCGGAGGCAGGACTCCCGGAGCAGTACTTC

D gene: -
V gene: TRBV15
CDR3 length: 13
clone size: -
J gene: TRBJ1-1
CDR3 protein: CATSRGGGSEAFF
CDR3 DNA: TGTGCCACCAGCAGAGGAGGGGGTTCTGAAGCTTTCTTT

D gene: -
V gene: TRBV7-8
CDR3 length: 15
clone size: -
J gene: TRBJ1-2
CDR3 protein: CASSPGRDPNYGYTF
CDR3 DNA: TGTGCCAGCAGCCCTGGGCGTGACCCTAACTATGGCTACACCTTC

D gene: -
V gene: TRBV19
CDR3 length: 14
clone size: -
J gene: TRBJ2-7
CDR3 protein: CASSIGLVFNEQYF
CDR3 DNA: TGTGCCAGTAGTATAGGGCTAGTTTTCAACGAGCAGTACTTC

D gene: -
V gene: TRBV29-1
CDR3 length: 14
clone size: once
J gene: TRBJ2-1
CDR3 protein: CSTEDGSSYNEQFF
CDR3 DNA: TGCAGCACCGAGGACGGGAGCTCCTACAATGAGCAGTTCTTC

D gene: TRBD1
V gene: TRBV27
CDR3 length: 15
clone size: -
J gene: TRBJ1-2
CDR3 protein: CASSLSDLGQYGYTF
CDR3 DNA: TGTGCCAGCAGTTTATCGGACCTGGGACAGTATGGCTACACCTTC

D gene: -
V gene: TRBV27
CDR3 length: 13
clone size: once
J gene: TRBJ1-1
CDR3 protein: CASSTTLNTEAFF
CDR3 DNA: TGTGCCAGCAGTACAACACTGAACACTGAAGCTTTCTTT

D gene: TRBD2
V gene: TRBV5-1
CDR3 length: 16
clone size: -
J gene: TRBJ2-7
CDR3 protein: CASSLGLAGGLDEQYF
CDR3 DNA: TGCGCCAGCAGCTTGGGTTTAGCGGGAGGGCTCGACGAGCAGTACTTC

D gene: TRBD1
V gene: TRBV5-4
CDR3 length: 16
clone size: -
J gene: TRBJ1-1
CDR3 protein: CASSLERRQGDTEAFF
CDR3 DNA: TGTGCCAGCAGCTTGGAGCGGCGACAGGGAGACACTGAAGCTTTCTTT

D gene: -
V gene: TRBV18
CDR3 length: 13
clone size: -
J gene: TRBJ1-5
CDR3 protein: CASSPGRDQPQHF
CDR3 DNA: TGTGCCAGCTCACCAGGCAGGGATCAGCCCCAGCATTTT

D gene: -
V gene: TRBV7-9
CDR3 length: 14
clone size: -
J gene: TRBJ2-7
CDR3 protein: CASSLSTLAYEQYF
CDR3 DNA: TGTGCCAGCAGCCTATCGACCCTCGCCTACGAGCAGTACTTC

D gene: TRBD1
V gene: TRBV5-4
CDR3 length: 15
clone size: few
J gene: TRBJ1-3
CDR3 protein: CASSPQGGSGNTIYF
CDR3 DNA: TGTGCCAGCAGCCCTCAGGGGGGCTCCGGAAACACCATATATTTT

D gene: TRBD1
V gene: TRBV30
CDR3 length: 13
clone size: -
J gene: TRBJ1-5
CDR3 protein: CAWCDRAGQPQHF
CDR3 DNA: TGTGCCTGGTGCGACAGGGCCGGACAGCCCCAGCATTTT

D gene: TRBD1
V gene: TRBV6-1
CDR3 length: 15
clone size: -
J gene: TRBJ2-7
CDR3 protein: CASSGHSGGLYEQYF
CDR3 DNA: TGTGCCAGCAGTGGCCATTCAGGGGGCCTCTACGAGCAGTACTTC

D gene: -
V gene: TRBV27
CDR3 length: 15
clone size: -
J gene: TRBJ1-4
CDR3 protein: CASSLWGLTNEKLFF
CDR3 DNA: TGTGCCAGCAGTTTATGGGGGTTGACTAATGAAAAACTGTTTTTT

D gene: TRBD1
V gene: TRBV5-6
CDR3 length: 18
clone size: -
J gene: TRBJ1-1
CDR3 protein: CASSGGTGGELINTEAFF
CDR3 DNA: TGTGCCAGCAGCGGCGGGACAGGGGGCGAACTAATTAACACTGAAGCTTTCTTT

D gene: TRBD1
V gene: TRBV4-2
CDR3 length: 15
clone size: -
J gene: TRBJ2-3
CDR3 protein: CASSQDNRGADTQYF
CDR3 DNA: TGTGCCAGCAGCCAAGATAACAGGGGAGCAGATACGCAGTATTTT

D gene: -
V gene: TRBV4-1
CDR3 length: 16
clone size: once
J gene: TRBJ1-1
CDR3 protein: CASSQQDILGDTEAFF
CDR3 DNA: TGCGCCAGCAGCCAACAGGACATATTGGGGGACACTGAAGCTTTCTTT

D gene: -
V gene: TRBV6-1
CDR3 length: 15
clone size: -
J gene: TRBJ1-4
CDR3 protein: CASSSGPATNEKLFF
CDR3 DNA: TGTGCCAGCAGTTCTGGGCCTGCAACTAATGAAAAACTGTTTTTT

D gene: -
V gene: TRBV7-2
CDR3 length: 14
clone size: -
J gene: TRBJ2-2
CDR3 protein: CASSWQGSTGELFF
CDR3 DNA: TGTGCCAGCAGCTGGCAGGGTAGCACCGGGGAGCTGTTTTTT

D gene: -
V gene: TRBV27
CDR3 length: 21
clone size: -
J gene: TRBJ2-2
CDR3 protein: CASSLYTPSGWAEGNTGELFF
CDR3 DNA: TGTGCCAGCAGTTTATATACCCCCTCAGGTTGGGCGGAGGGGAACACCGGGGAGCTGTTTTTT